This T cell receptor (beta chain) was captured in a study of CD8 T cells in Susac syndrome (dated by TCRdb to the late 2010s). Some background on the complete study: Whether CD8+ T cell activation and differentiation in Susac syndrome was antigen driven was tested using repertoire sequencing.

To note about this clonotype: Its recognized antigen is unknown. The sample holds no much larger clone one base away, and base qualities are not on file.

Broader findings and caveats from the paper: The TCR sequencing and HLA analysis was acknowledged to have included a relatively small number of individuals.

Peripheral blood CD8+ and CD4+ T cells from healthy donors, Susac syndrome patients and multiple sclerosis patients were profiled using high-throughput TCR beta sequencing. Multiple sclerosis controls were treatment-naive patients with stable or active relapsing-remitting disease fulfilling revised McDonald criteria. Bulk CD8+ and CD4+ T cells were purified magnetically by negative isolation, whereas CD8+ TEMRA cells were enriched by FACS. Blood was collected in EDTA tubes and processed within 24 hours, with PBMCs isolated through density gradient centrifugation. PBMCs intended for TCR sequencing were cryopreserved in liquid nitrogen and were subsequently thawed in a 37 degrees C water bath. A purity of at least 90% was achieved for sorted or isolated CD4+, CD8+ and CD8+ TEMRA cells. RNA was extracted using the RNeasy kit, and about 0.5 to 1 microgram was reverse transcribed with random hexamers. The immunoSEQ multiplex PCR assay, which covers 54 Vbeta and 13 Jbeta segments, was used to amplify TCR beta CDR3 regions. PCR amplification bias was corrected by using a synthetic template baseline for primer optimization and computational correction. Under the source paper's analysis protocol: Reads were annotated to V, D and J genes according to IMGT and were analyzed with immunoSEQ Analyzer, with only productive sequences retained. To calculate clonality, Shannon entropy was normalized by log2 of the number of productive unique sequences and then subtracted from one. For each patient and control, public and private clones were evaluated within the 100 most prevalent clones. Susac-specific clones were defined as absent from healthy and MS cohorts, over a thousand published viral clones and other ImmuneACCESS disease sequences. TCRdb passed the public sequencing reads through fastp at Q25 and MiXCR, retaining productive beta sequences. Rows are unified per CDR3 protein, each entry keeping the most common DNA and genes. TCRdb's processing, not the authors', yielded these V and J calls. This sample has over 130,000 distinct CDR3 sequences in its table, and roughly 96% of those were observed once. The ten largest clones add up to around 0.12% of the sample.

The TCR sequence derives from a human donor with multiple sclerosis. The sequenced sample consisted of CD4+ T cells from PBMCs.

CDR3 protein: CASSSYGGPGTGSGDTEAFF. In nucleotide form, the sequence is TGTGCCAGCAGCTCCTACGGAGGCCCCGGGACAGGGAGCGGTGACACTGAAGCTTTCTTT. Recombination connected TRBV7-4 to TRBJ1-1; the central 9 bases match TRBD1. Reading the germline V gene gives CDR1 SGHVT and CDR2 SQSDAQ. V trim: 4 bases; J trim: 3 bases; unmatched bases: 21. The CDR3 starts with the cysteine, ends with the phenylalanine, and has 20 residues. Of the read, only the CDR3 DNA is kept; its 60 bases are in frame from base 1.